Below, 20 T cell receptor beta chains from the same sample are listed, as sequenced in a study of blood T cell repertoires in COVID-19. Measured with immunoSEQ multiplex PCR; TCRdb has only the in-frame clones, and not every one. Found here are a few hundred thousand clones, over 75% of them singletons; the top ten hold about 3%. Sequencing was performed on PBMCs or T cells enriched from blood (not recorded which). These receptors originate from a woman under 40 who had recovered from COVID-19.

In this sample, this clone turned up once. The J gene is TRBJ1-1, the V gene TRBV7-8; no firm D call. Looked up from germline, CDR1 is SGHVS and CDR2 is FQNEAQ. This CDR3 has 18 amino acids. Trimming stripped 2 bases from V and 4 bases from J, with 23 bases between. The DNA for the CDR3 is TGTGCCAGCAGCTTAACAGTGTCCGGCAGGTTGGGGAGCACTGAAGCTTTCTTT. Protein: CASSLTVSGRLGSTEAFF.

The chain recombines TRBV28 with TRBJ1-6; 11 bases align to TRBD1. This CDR3 has 15 amino acids. The trim removed 5 bases at V and 8 bases at J, leaving 5 bases unmatched. CDR1 is MDHEN, CDR2 SYDVKM, per germline. CDR3 DNA sequence: TGTGCCAGCAGTAGGAGGGACAGGGGGGATTCACCCCTCCACTTT. Its protein is CASSRRDRGDSPLHF.

This rearrangement joins TRBV5-1 to TRBJ2-3, with TRBD2 matching over 14 bases. The CDR3 totals 16 residues. The trim removed 2 bases at V and 5 bases at J, leaving 4 bases unmatched. Germline assignment: CDR1 SGHRS and CDR2 YFSETQ. CDR3 in DNA: TGCGCCAGCAGCTTTCCGACTAGCGGGGGGGGAGATACGCAGTATTTT. This gives the protein CASSFPTSGGGDTQYF. The full variable domain, rest sourced from reference TRBV5-1 and TRBJ2-3, is KAGVTQTPRYLIKTRGQQVTLSCSPISGHRSVSWYQQTPGQGLQFLFEYFSETQRNKGNFPGRFSGRQFSNSRSEMNVSTLELGDSALYLCASSFPTSGGGDTQYFGPGTRLTVL.

V usage is TRBV9 and J usage is TRBJ2-2; 11 bases are a match to TRBD2. V shed 0 bases, J shed 0 bases, and the junction held 4 bases outside the gene matches. The CDR3 has 18 residues. The V gene's germline CDR1 is SGDLS and CDR2 YYNGEE. CDR3 bases: TGTGCCAGCAGCGTAGCTGGGGGACTAGCGGCGAACACCGGGGAGCTGTTTTTT. Translating it yields CASSVAGGLAANTGELFF.

The rearrangement joins TRBV19 to TRBJ2-4; TRBD1 aligns across 9 bases. Per the germline V gene, CDR1 is LNHDA and CDR2 is SQIVND (reference sequence). This CDR3 contains 14 residues. Trimming at V came to 7 bases and at J to 6 bases, leaving 7 bases not matched to a gene. The CDR3, as DNA: TGTGCCAGTACAGGGACAGGGAGGACAAACATTCAGTACTTC. It translates to CASTGTGRTNIQYF. The variable domain in full, with the rest retrieved from reference TRBV19 and TRBJ2-4, is DGGITQSPKYLFRKEGQNVTLSCEQNLNHDAMYWYRQDPGQGLRLIYYSQIVNDFQKGDIAEGYSVSREKKESFPLTVTSAQKNPTAFYLCASTGTGRTNIQYFGAGTRLSVL.

This chain uses TRBV10-3 with TRBJ2-7; 10 nucleotides agree with TRBD1. CDR1 is ENHRY and CDR2 is SYGVKD in the germline V gene. The CDR3 spans 15 residues. After removal of 5 bases from V and 5 bases from J, the junction contained 9 bases not matched to a gene. The CDR3 DNA sequence: TGTGCCATCAGTACACGGGACAGGGGCAACCACGAGCAGTACTTC. As protein: CAISTRDRGNHEQYF.

This rearrangement joins TRBV28 to TRBJ2-2; D unresolved. The CDR3 loop spans 14 amino acids. Per the germline V gene, CDR1 is MDHEN and CDR2 is SYDVKM. Between the trimmed V and J ends, which lost 6 bases and 5 bases, there was a span of 13 bases. The CDR3 DNA sequence: TGTGCCAGCAGCCCTGACTCCACAACCGGGGAGCTGTTTTTT. Translation gives CASSPDSTTGELFF. The whole variable domain, remainder taken from reference TRBV28 and TRBJ2-2, is DVKVTQSSRYLVKRTGEKVFLECVQDMDHENMFWYRQDPGLGLRLIYFSYDVKMKEKGDIPEGYSVSREKKERFSLILESASTNQTSMYLCASSPDSTTGELFFGEGSRLTVL.

The chain couples TRBV6-1 to TRBJ1-5; no clear D. Germline loops: CDR1 MNHNS, CDR2 SASEGT. Trimming took 3 bases from V and 7 from J, leaving 13 bases between them. The CDR3 is 14 residues long. In DNA form, the CDR3 reads TGTGCCAGCAGTGATTCCCGGTTGTGGCAGCCCCAGCATTTT. Translation gives CASSDSRLWQPQHF.

V is TRBV7-9 and J is TRBJ1-1; TRBD1 might be the D (6 bases). The CDR3 loop spans 19 amino acids. Trimming shortened V by 0 bases and J by 1 base, and 21 bases separated the two germline ends. Looked up from germline, CDR1 is SEHNR and CDR2 is FQNEAQ (reference sequence). The CDR3 bases are TGTGCCAGCAGCTTAGCGCTCGGGGGGCGAAAAGATCCGAACACTGAAGCTTTCTTT. This gives the protein CASSLALGGRKDPNTEAFF. The variable domain in full, with the rest retrieved from reference TRBV7-9 and TRBJ1-1, is DTGVSQNPRHKITKRGQNVTFRCDPISEHNRLYWYRQTLGQGPEFLTYFQNEAQLEKSRLLSDRFSAERPKGSFSTLEIQRTEQGDSAMYLCASSLALGGRKDPNTEAFFGQGTRLTVV.

V and J are TRBV6-5 and TRBJ2-7, with D tentatively TRBD2 (7 bases). The ends were cut back, 6 bases at V and 0 bases at J, with 15 bases in the middle. Germline CDR1 is MNHEY and CDR2 is SVGAGI. CDR3 length equals 15 residues. The CDR3 DNA sequence: TGTGCCAGCAGACTCGCGGGGGCTGGCTCCTACGAGCAGTACTTC. Residues: CASRLAGAGSYEQYF.

This rearrangement joins TRBV4-1 to TRBJ2-5; 15 nucleotides agree with TRBD2. J lost 5 bases, V lost 6 bases, and 7 bases had no gene match. The CDR3 has 16 residues. CDR1 is MGHRA, CDR2 YSYEKL, per germline. The CDR3 loop is CASSLGLAGGFETQYF. The DNA for the CDR3 is TGCGCCAGCAGTCTGGGACTAGCGGGGGGTTTTGAGACCCAGTACTTC.

The chain carries TRBV5-1 and TRBJ1-5; D is uncertain. Deletions cut 4 bases from V and 7 bases from J, with 18 bases between. Germline V gene lookup returns CDR1 SGHRS and CDR2 YFSETQ. The CDR3 consists of 15 residues. CDR3 sequence reads: CASSHGSLADQPQHF. The CDR3 DNA sequence: TGCGCCAGCAGCCACGGGTCATTGGCAGACCAGCCCCAGCATTTT.

The chain carries TRBV12-3 or TRBV12-4 and TRBJ1-1; D is unresolved. There are 13 residues in the CDR3. V was shortened by 5 bases and J by 5 bases, with 12 bases between the two germline ends. In DNA form, the CDR3 reads TGTGCCAGCAGTGTCCGAGGGCGTACTGAAGCTTTCTTT. Residues: CASSVRGRTEAFF.

The V call is TRBV27, the J call TRBJ2-1; D perhaps matches TRBD2 (6 bases). Trimming pared 5 bases from V and 6 bases from J, leaving 23 bases between. This CDR3 region has 17 residues. Looked up from germline, CDR1 is MNHEY and CDR2 is SMNVEV (reference sequence). CDR3 nucleotide sequence: TGTGCCAGCAGTCCCCGACAATTGCGGGGTGAACTCAATGAGCAGTTCTTC. This encodes CASSPRQLRGELNEQFF.

V gene TRBV13 combines with J gene TRBJ2-1, with a tentative D call TRBD1 (5 bases). Trimming left V 6 bases short and J 3 bases short, with 9 bases between. CDR1 is PRHDT and CDR2 is FYEKMQ in the germline V gene (reference sequence). The length of the CDR3 is 13 residues. CDR3 amino acids: CASSPDSYNEQFF. The DNA of the CDR3 is TGTGCCAGCAGTCCAGACAGCTACAATGAGCAGTTCTTC. The full variable domain, its missing parts supplied by reference TRBV13 and TRBJ2-1, is AAGVIQSPRHLIKEKRETATLKCYPIPRHDTVYWYQQGPGQDPQFLISFYEKMQSDKGSIPDRFSAQQFSDYHSELNMSSLELGDSALYFCASSPDSYNEQFFGPGTRLTVL.

This clone has a single count. The chain uses TRBV19 and TRBJ2-7, with 9 bases matching TRBD2. V shed 1 base and J 6 bases; nucleotides not matched to a gene: 10. Germline CDR1 reads LNHDA; CDR2 reads SQIVND (reference sequence). CDR3 length: 16 amino acids. The CDR3 loop is CASSIAVSGRLTEQYF. CDR3 bases: TGTGCCAGTAGTATAGCGGTCAGCGGGAGGTTGACCGAGCAGTACTTC.

The chain employs TRBV7-8 and TRBJ1-4, with D possibly being TRBD1 (5 bases). The length of the CDR3 is 15 residues. Germline loops: CDR1 SGHVS, CDR2 FQNEAQ. V lost 5 bases and J lost 0, with 10 bases in between. The CDR3 region has the DNA TGTGCCAGCAGCATCGACAGAACAACTAATGAAAAACTGTTTTTT. Protein: CASSIDRTTNEKLFF.

CDR3 protein: CASSRPRQFYSNQPQHF. In DNA form, the CDR3 reads TGTGCCAGCAGCCGACCTAGACAGTTTTATAGCAATCAGCCCCAGCATTTT. The gene calls are TRBV13 and TRBJ1-5; D is possibly TRBD1 (5 bases). Germline loops: CDR1 PRHDT, CDR2 FYEKMQ (reference sequence). The CDR3 length is 17 residues. V lost 5 bases and J 0 bases, leaving 17 bases between the germline ends.

This sequence joins TRBV28 and TRBJ1-4; D gene ambiguous. The V end was cut by 3 bases, the J end by 5 bases, with 10 bases between. The CDR3 spans 14 residues. Germline lookup yields CDR1 MDHEN and CDR2 SYDVKM. Written as DNA, the CDR3 is TGTGCCAGCAGTTTTATTAGTAGAAATGAAAAACTGTTTTTT. Its translation is CASSFISRNEKLFF.

The chain couples TRBV18 to TRBJ1-2; D is uncertain. Between the trimmed V and J ends, which lost 2 bases and 5 bases, there was a span of 9 bases. There are 13 residues in the CDR3. Germline values: CDR1 KGHSH, CDR2 LQKENI. CDR3 coding DNA: TGTGCCAGCTCACCAGAAACAGATTATGGCTACACCTTC. Its translation is CASSPETDYGYTF.